This TCR beta chain is from a study of PD-L1 blockade in urothelial cancer. Using immunoSEQ multiplex PCR, the repertoire was profiled, and TCRdb retains in-frame clones only, with some absent. The table lists tens of thousands of clones, less than 85% of them singletons. V shed 4 bases and J 1 base; nucleotides not matched to a gene: 9. Germline V gene data show CDR1 as SGHRS and CDR2 as YFSETQ. This CDR3 spans 16 amino acids. Noted time point: pretreatment peripheral blood. The sequencing used PBMCs, collected around atezolizumab (anti-PD-L1) treatment. The receptor's source is a man between 65 and 85 years old with urothelial cancer. This chain joins TRBV5-1 and TRBJ2-5; 8 bases align to TRBD2. This CDR3 is CASSAPWAGGQETQYF. CDR3 DNA: TGCGCCAGCAGCGCCCCCTGGGCGGGAGGCCAAGAGACCCAGTACTTC.